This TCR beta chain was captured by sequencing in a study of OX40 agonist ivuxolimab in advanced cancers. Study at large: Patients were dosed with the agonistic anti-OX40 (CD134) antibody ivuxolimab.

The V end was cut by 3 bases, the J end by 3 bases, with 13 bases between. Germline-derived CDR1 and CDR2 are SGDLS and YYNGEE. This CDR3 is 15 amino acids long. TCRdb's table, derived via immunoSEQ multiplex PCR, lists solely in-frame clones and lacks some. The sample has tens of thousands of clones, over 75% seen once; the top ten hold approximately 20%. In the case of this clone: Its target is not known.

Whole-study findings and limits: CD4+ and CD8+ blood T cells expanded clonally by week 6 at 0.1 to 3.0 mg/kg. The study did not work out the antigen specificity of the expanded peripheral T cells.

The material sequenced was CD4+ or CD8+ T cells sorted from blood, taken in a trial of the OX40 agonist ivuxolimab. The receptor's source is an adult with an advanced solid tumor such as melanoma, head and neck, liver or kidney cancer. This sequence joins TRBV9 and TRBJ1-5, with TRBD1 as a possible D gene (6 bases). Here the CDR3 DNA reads TGTGCCAGCAGCGCATCGACAGGCAACAATCAGCCCCAGCATTTT. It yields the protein CASSASTGNNQPQHF. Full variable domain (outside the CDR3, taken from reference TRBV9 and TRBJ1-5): DSGVTQTPKHLITATGQRVTLRCSPRSGDLSVYWYQQSLDQGLQFLIQYYNGEERAKGNILERFSAQQFPDLHSELNLSSLELGDSALYFCASSASTGNNQPQHFGDGTRLSIL.